These 19 T cell receptor beta chains were sequenced from one sample in a study of blood T cell repertoires in COVID-19. Some clones are missing from TCRdb's copy, which holds only in-frame ones; the method was immunoSEQ multiplex PCR. The table includes about 57,000 clones, 88% detected once. The specimen sequenced was peripheral blood. These receptors were taken from a human donor in a cohort sampled during active COVID-19.

This chain joins TRBV10-3 and TRBJ2-1, with 9 bases fitting TRBD2. V lost 8 bases, J lost 4 bases, and 12 bases stayed unmatched. Germline lookup yields CDR1 ENHRY and CDR2 SYGVKD. There are 16 residues in the CDR3. The CDR3 here is CAIAPGSGGTYNEQFF. The DNA of the CDR3 is TGTGCCATCGCCCCGGGGAGCGGGGGGACTTACAATGAGCAGTTCTTC.

The V gene is TRBV19, the J gene TRBJ2-7, with 13 nucleotides matching TRBD2. Trimming cost V 5 bases and J 3 bases; bases outside gene matches: 4. Per germline, CDR1 LNHDA and CDR2 SQIVND (reference sequence). The CDR3 is 15 amino acids. The CDR3 nucleotides are TGTGCCAGTAGTCCCCGACTAGCGGGAGGCTACGAGCAGTACTTC. Its protein is CASSPRLAGGYEQYF. The full variable domain, completed using reference TRBV19 and TRBJ2-7, is DGGITQSPKYLFRKEGQNVTLSCEQNLNHDAMYWYRQDPGQGLRLIYYSQIVNDFQKGDIAEGYSVSREKKESFPLTVTSAQKNPTAFYLCASSPRLAGGYEQYFGPGTRLTVT.

V usage is TRBV11-2 and J usage is TRBJ2-7; TRBD1 aligns across 8 bases. The CDR3 has 14 amino acids. Trimming cost V 6 bases and J 4 bases; bases outside gene matches: 8. Germline CDR1 is SGHAT and CDR2 is FQNNGV. The CDR3 region is CASRPGQDPYEQYF. As DNA, the CDR3 is TGTGCCAGCAGGCCGGGACAGGACCCGTACGAGCAGTACTTC.

The chain combines TRBV9 with TRBJ2-3, with 10 positions matching TRBD1. This CDR3 comprises 15 residues. Germline-derived CDR1 and CDR2 are SGDLS and YYNGEE. Trimming removed 2 bases from V and 6 bases from J; junction bases left unmatched: 6. CDR3 region: CASSVTGGARDTQYF. CDR3 bases: TGTGCCAGCAGCGTGACAGGGGGCGCGAGGGATACGCAGTATTTT.

The V call is TRBV5-4, the J call TRBJ1-1, with D perhaps matching TRBD1 (5 bases). Germline loops: CDR1 SGHNT, CDR2 YYREEE (reference sequence). The CDR3 covers 15 residues. V lost 0 bases and J lost 5, with 14 bases in between. This CDR3 is CASSLATVSRTEAFF. CDR3 bases: TGTGCCAGCAGCTTGGCGACAGTGAGTCGGACTGAAGCTTTCTTT.

This chain links TRBV19 with TRBJ1-4, with 7 positions matching TRBD1. V shed 3 bases and J 4 bases; nucleotides not matched to a gene: 17. This CDR3 has 19 amino acids. Germline V gene sequence: CDR1 LNHDA, CDR2 SQIVND (reference sequence). The CDR3 is CASSIRGQSGRTGNEKLFF. The CDR3 DNA sequence: TGTGCCAGTAGTATCCGGGGACAGAGCGGACGTACGGGTAATGAAAAACTGTTTTTT.

This clone was observed a few times. As DNA, the CDR3 is TGTGCCTGGAGTTCGGGGGGCAGGCAGCCCCAGCATTTT. This translates into CAWSSGGRQPQHF. This chain connects TRBV30 to TRBJ1-5, with D perhaps TRBD1 (6 bases). Germline CDR1 is GTSNPN and CDR2 is SVGIG (reference sequence). The CDR3 is made up of 13 amino acids. Trimming removed 2 bases from V and 7 bases from J, with 12 bases in between. The full variable domain, completed using reference TRBV30 and TRBJ1-5, is SQTIHQWPATLVQPVGSPLSLECTVEGTSNPNLYWYRQAAGRGLQLLFYSVGIGQISSEVPQNLSASRPQDRQFILSSKKLLLSDSGFYLCAWSSGGRQPQHFGDGTRLSIL.

For this clone: A junction boundary mismatches the germline segment, possibly from a read error. CDR3: CASSQVMRSLPGAVKTEAFF. In DNA, the CDR3 is TGCGCCAGCAGCCAAGTTATGCGATCTCTTCCAGGGGCTGTGAAGACTGAAGCTTTCTTT. The chain uses TRBV4-1 and TRBJ1-1; D might be TRBD1 (6 bases). CDR1 and CDR2 (germline): MGHRA, YSYEKL. The CDR3 covers 20 residues.

The genes are TRBV10-3 and TRBJ2-7; 13 bases align to TRBD2. This CDR3 is built from 14 residues. J lost 3 bases, V lost 10 bases, and 6 bases had no gene match. Germline CDR1 is ENHRY and CDR2 is SYGVKD. The CDR3 DNA is TGTGCCAGCAGCGGGACTAGCGGGATCTACGAGCAGTACTTC. This sequence encodes CASSGTSGIYEQYF.

V gene TRBV9 combines with J gene TRBJ2-1, with TRBD1 matching over 9 bases. J gave up 9 bases and V 2 bases, and 12 bases lay outside the gene matches. From germline, CDR1 is SGDLS and CDR2 YYNGEE. The CDR3 loop spans 16 amino acids. CDR3 residues: CASSVSSGQGFSEQFF. In DNA, the CDR3 is TGTGCCAGCAGCGTTTCCAGCGGACAGGGGTTTAGTGAGCAGTTCTTC.

J is TRBJ2-7 and V is TRBV7-8, with 8 bases matching TRBD1. CDR1 and CDR2 from the germline V gene are SGHVS and FQNEAQ. Germline trimming cut 1 base from V and 1 base from J; bases unmatched to any gene: 0. The CDR3 spans 14 residues. The chain's CDR3 is CASSLGTGSYEQYF. Here the CDR3 DNA reads TGTGCCAGCAGCTTAGGGACAGGGTCCTACGAGCAGTACTTC.

This clone came up many times. The chain has TRBV27 and TRBJ2-7, with D maybe TRBD2 (5 bases). The CDR3 extends over 12 amino acids. V was trimmed by 5 bases and J by 4 bases, leaving 9 bases between them. The germline CDR1 and CDR2 sequences are MNHEY and SMNVEV (reference sequence). The CDR3 protein is CASSPTGYEQYF. DNA for the CDR3: TGTGCCAGCAGTCCAACGGGGTACGAGCAGTACTTC.

V gene TRBV7-9 combines with J gene TRBJ1-2, with 8 nucleotides matching TRBD1. The CDR3 totals 14 residues. The ends lost 5 bases at V and 1 base at J; junction bases unmatched: 3. Looked up from germline, CDR1 is SEHNR and CDR2 is FQNEAQ (reference sequence). CDR3 in amino acids: CASSQTGVNYGYTF. The CDR3 DNA reads TGTGCCAGCAGCCAGACAGGGGTTAACTATGGCTACACCTTC.

The rearrangement joins TRBV7-2 to TRBJ2-7; possibly TRBD1 for D (5 bases). This CDR3 spans 13 amino acids. Trimming pared 5 bases from V and 7 bases from J, leaving 15 bases between. Looked up from germline, CDR1 is SGHTA and CDR2 is FQGNSA. The CDR3 reads CASSRVLGREQYF. CDR3 nucleotides: TGTGCCAGCAGCCGAGTCCTGGGGCGGGAGCAGTACTTC.

The sample holds many counts of this clone. CDR3 DNA sequence: TGTGCCAGCAGCTTGGGACTAGCGGGGTACCCTTCTGGGGCCAACGTCCTGACTTTC. Protein: CASSLGLAGYPSGANVLTF. The genes are TRBV28 and TRBJ2-6; 13 bases agree with TRBD2. The CDR3 consists of 19 residues. With 6 bases clipped from V and 1 base from J, the junction kept 9 bases outside the gene matches. Germline V gives CDR1 MDHEN, CDR2 SYDVKM.

CDR3 in DNA: TGTGCCAGCAGTTCCAGGGTCTCGGGCTACACCTTC. This translates into CASSSRVSGYTF. This rearrangement joins TRBV28 to TRBJ1-2, with D maybe TRBD1 (5 bases). Germline CDR1 MDHEN, CDR2 SYDVKM. The CDR3 contains 12 residues. Trimming left V 4 bases short and J 8 bases short, with 11 bases between.

The chain couples TRBV6-6 to TRBJ2-6, with a weak D call TRBD2 (6 bases). With 8 bases removed from V and 0 bases from J, the gap between germline ends came to 11 bases. Germline values: CDR1 MNHNY, CDR2 SVGAGI (reference sequence). The CDR3 has 15 residues. DNA of the CDR3: TGTGCCAGCGAGCCCGGGAGCTCTGGGGCCAACGTCCTGACTTTC. It specifies CASEPGSSGANVLTF.

The chain employs TRBV23-1 and TRBJ1-2; D is ambiguous. TRBV23-1 is recorded as an ORF, its role being uncertain. V was shortened by 1 base and J by 2 bases, with 8 bases between the two germline ends. The CDR3 runs to 14 residues. In nucleotides, the CDR3 is TGCGCCAGCAGTCAATTAATAGAGAACTATGGCTACACCTTC. Translation gives CASSQLIENYGYTF.

The V call is TRBV7-2, the J call TRBJ1-4; tentatively, D is TRBD1 (5 bases). Germline V gene sequence: CDR1 SGHTA, CDR2 FQGNSA. The CDR3 contains 15 residues. The V and J ends lost 5 bases and 2 bases respectively, with 12 bases between them. CDR3: CASSRGGNTNEKLFF. The CDR3 coding sequence is TGTGCCAGCAGCCGGGGGGGGAACACTAATGAAAAACTGTTTTTT.